In this sample, the clone carrying this TCR beta chain turned up a few times. Its cognate antigen is unknown. The data belong to a study of T cell responses to AZD1222 COVID-19 vaccine. General study findings and limits: Every sample of the repertoires postdated the peak T cell response.

Generated by immunoSEQ multiplex PCR, the TCRdb table keeps only in-frame clones and is missing some. Of approximately 100,000 clones listed, over 70% are singletons. CDR3 length: 16 amino acids. V gave up 4 bases and J gave up 4 bases; unmatched junction bases: 8. In germline, CDR1 is SGHVS, CDR2 FQNEAQ. This sequence originates from an adult in good health. The sample in question was peripheral blood, obtained on day 0 of AZD1222 vaccination. The chain couples TRBV7-8 to TRBJ2-2; TRBD2 aligns across 8 bases. The CDR3 region is CASSSRVAGSTGELFF. The CDR3 nucleotides read TGTGCCAGCAGCTCCCGGGTAGCGGGAAGCACCGGGGAGCTGTTTTTT.